Below, 21 T cell receptor beta chains from the same sample are listed, as sequenced in a study of T-cell reconstitution after alpha-beta-depleted transplantation in children (dated by TCRdb to 2015 to 2016). Receptors were amplified or captured by PCR. Sequencer: Illumina HiSeq 2500. To normalize quantification of the TCRbeta repertoire, the TCR libraries were built with molecular barcoding that relied on unique molecular identifiers. TCRdb trimmed the raw reads at Q25, called clones with MiXCR and kept productive beta chains. Rows with a matching CDR3 protein are joined into one entry that keeps the most common DNA and genes. A total of hundreds of thousands of distinct CDR3 sequences appear in this sample, 15% to 20% of them only once. The ten biggest clones cover 1.1% of the sample. Specimen: PBMCs from the stem cell graft donor, collected from the stem cell graft. The source of these receptors is a human donor who donated a stem cell graft to a child with acute myeloid leukemia.

Details on this clonotype: Just one base apart from a much larger clone, this may be a read error. This chain connects TRBV3-1 to TRBJ1-1; TRBD1 agrees at 7 bases. The CDR3 contains 14 residues. CDR1 and CDR2 from the germline V gene are LGHDT and YNNKEL (reference sequence). As DNA, the CDR3 is TGTGCCACCAGCCACAAAGCAGGGGGGGGTGAAGCTTTCTTT. Its translation: CATSHKAGGGEAFF.

This clonotype appeared many times. The V call is TRBV5-1, the J call TRBJ1-2, with 8 bases lining up with TRBD1. Unmatched junction bases numbered 5, after V lost 2 bases and J lost 5 bases. Looked up from germline, CDR1 is SGHRS and CDR2 is YFSETQ. The CDR3 is 14 amino acids. CDR3 DNA sequence: TGCGCCAGCAGCTTCGGACAGGGATCGTATGGCTACACCTTC. This translates into CASSFGQGSYGYTF.

This clonotype has a handful of counts. This chain uses TRBV20-1 with TRBJ2-1; unclear D gene. V lost 6 bases and J lost 5, with 14 bases in between. This CDR3 spans 13 amino acids. The germline CDR1 and CDR2 sequences are DFQATT and SNEGSKA (reference sequence). CDR3 sequence (DNA): TGCAGTGCCGCAGGACGAACCGACAATGAGCAGTTCTTC. Protein product: CSAAGRTDNEQFF.

This chain uses TRBV7-2 with TRBJ2-6; D is uncertain. The length of the CDR3 is 16 residues. Germline V gene lookup returns CDR1 SGHTA and CDR2 FQGNSA. V lost 1 base to trimming and J lost 4 bases, with 11 bases between them. The CDR3 DNA sequence: TGTGCCAGCAGCTTAGAGGAACCTCCCGGGGCCAACGTCCTGACTTTC. Protein sequence: CASSLEEPPGANVLTF.

The table lists this clonotype with a few counts. This sequence joins TRBV7-9 and TRBJ2-1, with D possibly TRBD1 on 6 matching bases. Trimming cost V 2 bases and J 1 base, with 12 bases left between them. Germline CDR1 is SEHNR and CDR2 is FQNEAQ (reference sequence). The CDR3 spans 16 residues. The CDR3 loop is CASSLRSGASYNEQFF. The DNA of the CDR3 is TGTGCCAGCAGCTTAAGGTCAGGGGCGTCCTACAATGAGCAGTTCTTC. Complete variable domain (other parts from reference TRBV7-9 and TRBJ2-1): DTGVSQNPRHKITKRGQNVTFRCDPISEHNRLYWYRQTLGQGPEFLTYFQNEAQLEKSRLLSDRFSAERPKGSFSTLEIQRTEQGDSAMYLCASSLRSGASYNEQFFGPGTRLTVL.

This clonotype has a handful of counts. The gene calls are TRBV28 and TRBJ2-7; the D gene is possibly TRBD1 (6 bases). There are 11 residues in the CDR3. Germline values: CDR1 MDHEN, CDR2 SYDVKM. The CDR3 loop reads CASSNPEGVSV. The CDR3 nucleotides read TGTGCCAGCAGTAACCCCGAGGGGGTGAGCGTC.

The chain links TRBV20-1 to TRBJ2-1; 10 bases are shared with TRBD1. Germline V CDR1 and CDR2: DFQATT, SNEGSKA (reference sequence). The CDR3 is 15 amino acids. V shed 5 bases, J shed 4 bases, and the junction held 8 bases outside the gene matches. In nucleotides, the CDR3 is TGCAGTGCTGAAAACCGGGACAGGGGATACAATGAGCAGTTCTTC. It codes for CSAENRDRGYNEQFF.

V and J are TRBV30 and TRBJ2-1, with D tentatively TRBD2 (5 bases). The CDR3 consists of 14 residues. V lost 2 bases and J lost 1, with 9 bases in between. CDR1 and CDR2 (germline): GTSNPN, SVGIG (reference sequence). The CDR3 sequence: CAWSQKRSYNEQFF. The CDR3 coding sequence is TGTGCCTGGAGTCAGAAGCGGTCCTACAATGAGCAGTTCTTC.

This clonotype was found many times. The chain recombines TRBV10-2 with TRBJ2-1; perhaps D is TRBD1 or TRBD2 (6 bases each). V was trimmed by 2 bases and J by 4 bases, leaving 12 bases between them. The germline V gene encodes CDR1 WSHSY and CDR2 SAAADI. The CDR3 is 15 residues long. In DNA, the CDR3 is TGCGCCAGCAGTGAGCCCGGGGGCCTTTACAATGAGCAGTTCTTC. It is translated as CASSEPGGLYNEQFF.

The chain is built from TRBV5-5 and TRBJ1-1; D is undetermined. Germline V gives CDR1 SGHKS, CDR2 YYEKEE (reference sequence). Trimming took 5 bases from V and 4 from J, leaving 21 bases between them. This CDR3 contains 16 residues. In DNA form, the CDR3 reads TGTGCCAGCAGAATGGGGTGGGCAAATACGGGCACTGAAGCTTTCTTT. Amino acid sequence: CASRMGWANTGTEAFF.

This clonotype was seen at least ten times. The J gene is TRBJ2-2, the V gene TRBV13; the match to TRBD1 covers 7 bases. Trimming cost V 1 base and J 3 bases; bases outside gene matches: 8. The germline CDR1 and CDR2 sequences are PRHDT and FYEKMQ (reference sequence). This CDR3 has 17 amino acids. For the CDR3, the DNA is TGTGCCAGCAGCTTAGAAGGGACAGACCGTTACACCGGGGAGCTGTTTTTT. This translates into CASSLEGTDRYTGELFF.

A few counts support this clonotype. CDR3 in amino acids: CASSEYETGPDTQYF. The CDR3 DNA is TGTGCCAGCAGTGAATACGAGACAGGCCCAGATACGCAGTATTTT. The chain is built from TRBV25-1 and TRBJ2-3; D may be TRBD1 (6 bases). Germline CDR1 MGHDK, CDR2 SYGVNS. CDR3 size: 15 residues. V lost 0 bases and J lost 4, with 11 bases in between.

This clonotype was counted between two and nine times. This chain links TRBV7-2 with TRBJ2-7; tentative D call: TRBD1 (6 bases). Germline V gene sequence: CDR1 SGHTA, CDR2 FQGNSA. V shed 5 bases and J shed 2 bases, with 13 bases lying between them. The CDR3 is 14 amino acids. CDR3 in DNA: TGTGCCAGCAGCCCGCGGACAGACCCCTACGAGCAGTACTTC. Translation: CASSPRTDPYEQYF. The full variable domain, its missing parts supplied by reference TRBV7-2 and TRBJ2-7, is GAGVSQSPSNKVTEKGKDVELRCDPISGHTALYWYRQSLGQGLEFLIYFQGNSAPDKSGLPSDRFSAERTGGSVSTLTIQRTQQEDSAVYLCASSPRTDPYEQYFGPGTRLTVT.

The table lists this clonotype with many counts. The chain couples TRBV20-1 to TRBJ2-7; 7 positions agree with TRBD1. Germline loops: CDR1 DFQATT, CDR2 SNEGSKA (reference sequence). The CDR3 loop spans 15 amino acids. J gave up 4 bases and V 5 bases, and 14 bases lay outside the gene matches. The CDR3, as DNA: TGCAGTGCTGTTCAAATTAGGTTCAGGGGGTACGAGCAGTACTTC. Protein: CSAVQIRFRGYEQYF.

This clonotype was observed at least ten times. V is TRBV10-3 and J is TRBJ2-7; D ambiguous. This CDR3 has 13 residues. The V end was cut by 2 bases, the J end by 0 bases, with 5 bases between. Germline-derived CDR1 and CDR2 are ENHRY and SYGVKD. The CDR3 is CAISEGSSYEQYV. The CDR3, as DNA: TGTGCCATCAGTGAGGGCAGCTCCTACGAGCAGTACGTC.

The J gene is TRBJ2-6, the V gene TRBV20-1; the D gene is possibly TRBD2 (5 bases). The CDR3 spans 17 residues. Germline lookup yields CDR1 DFQATT and CDR2 SNEGSKA (reference sequence). With 2 bases removed from V and 1 base from J, the gap between germline ends came to 15 bases. CDR3 region: CSARSGQADSGANVLTF. DNA of the CDR3: TGCAGTGCTAGAAGCGGTCAGGCCGATTCTGGGGCCAACGTCCTGACTTTC.

V is TRBV7-2 and J is TRBJ1-5, with TRBD1 as a possible D gene (5 bases). The CDR3 sequence is 15 residues long. Germline V gene data show CDR1 as SGHTA and CDR2 as FQGNSA. The germline V and J ends were trimmed by 5 bases and 6 bases, with 17 bases remaining between them. The CDR3 sequence: CASSGSPGMGQPQHF. CDR3 DNA: TGTGCCAGCAGCGGTAGTCCAGGGATGGGTCAGCCCCAGCATTTT.

At least ten counts were recorded for this clonotype. The chain links TRBV4-2 to TRBJ1-2; possible D gene TRBD1, 6 bases. Germline CDR1 reads LGHNA; CDR2 reads YNFKEQ. This CDR3 region has 14 residues. The V end lost 1 base, the J end lost 4 bases, and 10 bases lay between the germline ends. The CDR3 here is CASSQAEGGYGYTF. CDR3 coding DNA: TGTGCCAGCAGCCAAGCGGAAGGGGGCTATGGCTACACCTTC.

This CDR3 reads CASTTRPGGAYNEQFF. Here the CDR3 DNA reads TGTGCCAGCACTACTCGGCCGGGGGGGGCCTACAATGAGCAGTTCTTC. V gene TRBV6-5 combines with J gene TRBJ2-1; the match to TRBD2 covers 8 bases. V dropped 7 bases and J dropped 2; count of bases not matched to a gene: 10. This CDR3 is 16 amino acids long. Germline loops: CDR1 MNHEY, CDR2 SVGAGI.

To note about this clonotype: A read error may be the cause here, since a much bigger clone is one base away. Given the absence of the conserved phenylalanine or tryptophan at the CDR3 end, a read error is likely. The gene calls are TRBV5-1 and TRBJ2-3; no reliable D call. The V end was cut by 0 bases, the J end by 6 bases, with 17 bases between. This CDR3 is 16 amino acids long. Germline CDR1 and CDR2: SGHRS and YFSETQ. CDR3 region: CASSLDVPNSVDTQYL. For the CDR3, the DNA is TGCGCCAGCAGCTTGGACGTGCCGAACAGTGTGGATACGCAGTATTTG.

This chain uses TRBV5-6 with TRBJ1-1; D perhaps matches TRBD1 (6 bases). The germline V gene encodes CDR1 SGHDT and CDR2 YYEEEE. This CDR3 has 16 residues. Trimming removed 4 bases at V and 4 bases at J, with 20 bases between. In DNA form, the CDR3 reads TGTGCCAGCAGCCTATCAACAGGGACCCCGGGCACTGAAGCTTTCTTT. It yields the protein CASSLSTGTPGTEAFF.